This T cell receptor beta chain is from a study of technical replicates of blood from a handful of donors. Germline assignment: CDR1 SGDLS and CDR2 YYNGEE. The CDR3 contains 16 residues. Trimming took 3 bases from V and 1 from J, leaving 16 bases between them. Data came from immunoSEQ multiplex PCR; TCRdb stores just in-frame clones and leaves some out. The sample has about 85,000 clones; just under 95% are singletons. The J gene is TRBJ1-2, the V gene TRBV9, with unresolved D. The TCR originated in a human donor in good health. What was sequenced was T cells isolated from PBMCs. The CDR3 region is CASSGPGEGGNYGYTF. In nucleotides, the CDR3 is TGTGCCAGCAGCGGACCCGGAGAGGGTGGTAACTATGGCTACACCTTC.